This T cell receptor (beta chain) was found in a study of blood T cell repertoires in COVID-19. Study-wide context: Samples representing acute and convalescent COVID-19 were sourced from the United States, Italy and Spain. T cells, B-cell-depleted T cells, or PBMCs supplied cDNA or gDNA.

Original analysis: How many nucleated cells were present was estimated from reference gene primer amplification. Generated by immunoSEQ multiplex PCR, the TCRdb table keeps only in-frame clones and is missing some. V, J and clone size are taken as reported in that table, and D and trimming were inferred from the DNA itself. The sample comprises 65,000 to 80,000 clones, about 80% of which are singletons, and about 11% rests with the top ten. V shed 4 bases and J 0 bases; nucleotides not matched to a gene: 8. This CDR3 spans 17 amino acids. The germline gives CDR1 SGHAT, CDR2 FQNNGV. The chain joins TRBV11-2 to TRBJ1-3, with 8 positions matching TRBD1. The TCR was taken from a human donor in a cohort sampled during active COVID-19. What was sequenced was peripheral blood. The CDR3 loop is CASSSTGQGTSGNTIYF. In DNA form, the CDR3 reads TGTGCCAGCAGCTCTACCGGACAGGGTACCTCTGGAAACACCATATATTTT.